Here is one T cell receptor beta chain with its context. Its antigen is unidentified. Here immunoSEQ multiplex PCR was the method, and the copy in TCRdb shows in-frame clones only, minus some. The sample includes over 100,000 clones, around 90% seen only once; the top ten take just under 8.5%. The germline gives CDR1 SQVTM, CDR2 ANQGSEA. Trimming at V came to 5 bases and at J to 0 bases, leaving 8 bases not matched to a gene. The CDR3 is 16 amino acids. The sample is drawn from a study of identifying expanded T cells in peripheral blood. General study points: Approximately two-week clone count variance significantly increased as total template count grew. Differentially abundant clones: 1 to 1.5 between replicates, roughly 16 at roughly 15 days, 19 at four.

Collection occurred without any documented infections or immune events in donors. The specimen sequenced was blood. This chain uses TRBV29-1 with TRBJ2-5, with 11 bases lining up with TRBD2. This TCR came from a person aged 18 to 75 in good health. This CDR3 is CSVRGLAELYQETQYF. CDR3 DNA sequence: TGCAGCGTTCGGGGACTAGCGGAACTGTACCAAGAGACCCAGTACTTC.